A selection of T cell receptor beta chains follows, all from one sample in a study of T cell responses to AZD1222 COVID-19 vaccine. The data were produced by immunoSEQ multiplex PCR, yet TCRdb's version contains in-frame clones alone and is incomplete. Of 75,000 to 90,000 clones listed, roughly nine tenths are singletons. The source material was peripheral blood, sampled 28 days after the second AZD1222 dose. These TCRs come from an adult who received the AZD1222 COVID-19 vaccine. The CDR3 runs from the conserved cysteine through the conserved F or W. Fields, in order: V gene, clone size, D gene, J gene, CDR3 DNA, CDR3 protein. The D gene is left open where the match is weak. Size tells how often a clone was seen (once, few, many) or the class of an expanded clone, and some rows leave it out.

v_call: TRBV5-1; clone_size: -; d_call: -; j_call: TRBJ2-1; cdr3_nt: TGCGCCAGCAGCTCCTCCGGAACTAGCTACAATGAGCAGTTCTTC; cdr3_aa: CASSSSGTSYNEQFF
v_call: TRBV6-5; clone_size: -; d_call: TRBD1; j_call: TRBJ2-1; cdr3_nt: TGTGCCAGCAGTCGGCCTGGACAGGCGGGTTATGAGCAGTTCTTC; cdr3_aa: CASSRPGQAGYEQFF
v_call: TRBV7-9; clone_size: -; d_call: -; j_call: TRBJ2-1; cdr3_nt: TGTGCCAGCACCCCAGCGGCCGCGTACAATGAGCAGTTCTTC; cdr3_aa: CASTPAAAYNEQFF
v_call: TRBV5-1; clone_size: few; d_call: -; j_call: TRBJ2-5; cdr3_nt: TGCGCCAGCAGCTTGGAAGAGACCCAGTACTTC; cdr3_aa: CASSLEETQYF
v_call: TRBV6-4; clone_size: -; d_call: -; j_call: TRBJ1-3; cdr3_nt: TGTGCCAGCAGCGGGGACGGGGGAAACACCATATATTTT; cdr3_aa: CASSGDGGNTIYF
v_call: TRBV19; clone_size: once; d_call: -; j_call: TRBJ2-2; cdr3_nt: TGTGCCACCACAGGATTCACCGGGGAGCTGTTTTTT; cdr3_aa: CATTGFTGELFF
v_call: TRBV7-9; clone_size: -; d_call: TRBD1; j_call: TRBJ1-3; cdr3_nt: TGTGCCAGCAGCCACGGACAGGCCGTAATATATTTT; cdr3_aa: CASSHGQAVIYF
v_call: TRBV7-2; clone_size: -; d_call: -; j_call: TRBJ1-6; cdr3_nt: TGTGCCAGCAGCTCCGTCAGGGATTCACCCCTCCACTTT; cdr3_aa: CASSSVRDSPLHF
v_call: TRBV14; clone_size: few; d_call: -; j_call: TRBJ2-3; cdr3_nt: TGTGCCAGCAGCCGGCGGCTGACTAGGGAGATTTCAGATACGCAGTATTTT; cdr3_aa: CASSRRLTREISDTQYF
v_call: TRBV12-1; clone_size: -; d_call: -; j_call: TRBJ2-1; cdr3_nt: TGTGCCAGCATCACTCTACGCTCCAGGGACCCCTACAATGAGCAGTTCTTC; cdr3_aa: CASITLRSRDPYNEQFF
v_call: TRBV6-5; clone_size: once; d_call: -; j_call: TRBJ1-1; cdr3_nt: TGTGCCAGCAGTTTCGGTGGCACTGAAGCTTTCTTT; cdr3_aa: CASSFGGTEAFF
v_call: TRBV12-5; clone_size: -; d_call: TRBD1; j_call: TRBJ1-5; cdr3_nt: TGTGCTAGTGGTTTGGAGCAGGGGGCCCATCAGCCCCAGCATTTT; cdr3_aa: CASGLEQGAHQPQHF
v_call: TRBV28; clone_size: -; d_call: -; j_call: TRBJ2-7; cdr3_nt: TGTGCCAGCAGTTTAACGGTATCCGCGGGCTACGAGCAGTACTTC; cdr3_aa: CASSLTVSAGYEQYF
v_call: TRBV5-1; clone_size: -; d_call: TRBD2; j_call: TRBJ2-1; cdr3_nt: TGCGCCAGCAGCTTGGGGACTAGCGGGAATGAGCAGTTCTTC; cdr3_aa: CASSLGTSGNEQFF
v_call: TRBV7-8; clone_size: -; d_call: TRBD2; j_call: TRBJ2-1; cdr3_nt: TGTGCCAGCAGCAAGAACCCGGGACTAGCGGGAGAGGATTGGTTCTTC; cdr3_aa: CASSKNPGLAGEDWFF
v_call: TRBV19; clone_size: -; d_call: TRBD1; j_call: TRBJ2-2; cdr3_nt: TGTGCCAGTAGGCAACGGACAGGGGGGAGGACCGGGGAGCTGTTTTTT; cdr3_aa: CASRQRTGGRTGELFF
v_call: TRBV6-5; clone_size: -; d_call: -; j_call: TRBJ2-7; cdr3_nt: TGTGCCAGCAGGCCCCGACAGGACCTCTCCTACGAGCAGTACTTC; cdr3_aa: CASRPRQDLSYEQYF
v_call: TRBV27; clone_size: -; d_call: TRBD1; j_call: TRBJ1-4; cdr3_nt: TGTGCCAGCAGTGACAGGGGTGCTAATGAAAAACTGTTTTTT; cdr3_aa: CASSDRGANEKLFF
v_call: TRBV28; clone_size: -; d_call: -; j_call: TRBJ2-7; cdr3_nt: TGTGCCAGCAGAAAACTTTACGAGCAGTACTTC; cdr3_aa: CASRKLYEQYF
v_call: TRBV3-1/TRBV3-2; clone_size: -; d_call: TRBD2; j_call: TRBJ2-1; cdr3_nt: TGTGCCAGCAGCCAGGGGGTTGGGACTAGCTTCCACAATGAGCAGTTCTTC; cdr3_aa: CASSQGVGTSFHNEQFF
v_call: TRBV7-8; clone_size: -; d_call: -; j_call: TRBJ2-4; cdr3_nt: TGTGCCAGCAGCCGACAGGCCCTAGCCAAAAACATTCAGTACTTC; cdr3_aa: CASSRQALAKNIQYF
v_call: TRBV5-1; clone_size: -; d_call: -; j_call: TRBJ2-7; cdr3_nt: TGCGCCAGCAGCTTGCGACAGGGGAGGGGAGCCTACGAGCAGTACTTC; cdr3_aa: CASSLRQGRGAYEQYF
v_call: TRBV6-5; clone_size: -; d_call: -; j_call: TRBJ1-2; cdr3_nt: TGTGCCAGCAAAGGGGTTGGCTACACCTTC; cdr3_aa: CASKGVGYTF
v_call: TRBV3-1/TRBV3-2; clone_size: -; d_call: -; j_call: TRBJ1-2; cdr3_nt: TGTGCCAGCAGCCAAGATGCGCAGCCGGGGGTTTATGGCTACACCTTC; cdr3_aa: CASSQDAQPGVYGYTF
v_call: TRBV6-1; clone_size: once; d_call: -; j_call: TRBJ1-6; cdr3_nt: TGTGCCAGCAGTGAAAGAAGAGGTTCACCCCTCCACTTT; cdr3_aa: CASSERRGSPLHF
v_call: TRBV27; clone_size: -; d_call: -; j_call: TRBJ2-3; cdr3_nt: TGTGCCAGCAGTTCCCTAGCCACAGATACGCAGTATTTT; cdr3_aa: CASSSLATDTQYF
v_call: TRBV19; clone_size: few; d_call: -; j_call: TRBJ1-2; cdr3_nt: TGTGCCAGTAGTATCTCGACGGTGGCCCATGGCTACACCTTC; cdr3_aa: CASSISTVAHGYTF
v_call: TRBV19; clone_size: -; d_call: -; j_call: TRBJ2-2; cdr3_nt: TGTGCCAGTAGTATGAGAGGCGGGGGGGAGCTGTTTTTT; cdr3_aa: CASSMRGGGELFF